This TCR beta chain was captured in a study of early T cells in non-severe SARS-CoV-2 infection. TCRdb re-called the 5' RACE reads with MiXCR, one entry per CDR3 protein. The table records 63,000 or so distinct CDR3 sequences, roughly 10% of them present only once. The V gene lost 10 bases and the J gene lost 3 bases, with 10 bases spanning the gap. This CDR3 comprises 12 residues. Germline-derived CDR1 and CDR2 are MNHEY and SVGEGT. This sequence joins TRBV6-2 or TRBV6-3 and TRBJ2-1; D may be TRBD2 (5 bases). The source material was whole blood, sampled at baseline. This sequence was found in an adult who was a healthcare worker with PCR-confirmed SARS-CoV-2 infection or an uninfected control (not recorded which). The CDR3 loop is CATLRGYNEQFF. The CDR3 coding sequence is TGTGCCACCCTACGGGGCTACAATGAGCAGTTCTTC.